The 32 T cell receptor beta chains below come from one sample, sequenced in a study of T cell changes during pregnancy in multiple sclerosis. Some clones are missing from TCRdb's copy, which holds only in-frame ones; the method was immunoSEQ multiplex PCR. The sample shows about 32,000 clones, approximately 90% of them seen only once. Sequencing was performed on CD4+ T cells from peripheral blood mononuclear cells, taken after pregnancy. These receptors all come from a female donor in good health, enrolled as a control in a pregnancy study.

The chain recombines TRBV29-1 with TRBJ1-1, with D unresolved. In germline, CDR1 is SQVTM, CDR2 ANQGSEA. V was shortened by 7 bases and J by 1 base, with 19 bases between the two germline ends. CDR3 length: 15 residues. CDR3 bases: TGCAGCGCTCTGACATCTATGGCCTGGAACACTGAAGCTTTCTTT. It yields the protein CSALTSMAWNTEAFF.

This sequence joins TRBV4-3 and TRBJ1-4; 9 positions match TRBD1. V dropped 5 bases and J dropped 8; count of bases not matched to a gene: 9. The CDR3 consists of 15 residues. Germline CDR1 is LGHNA and CDR2 is YSLEER. The CDR3: CASSRTGTGSEKLFF. The CDR3 nucleotides are TGCGCCAGCAGCAGAACCGGGACAGGGTCGGAAAAACTGTTTTTT.

The gene calls are TRBV11-2 and TRBJ2-4, with D perhaps matching TRBD1 (5 bases). The CDR3 contains 17 residues. Germline V gene sequence: CDR1 SGHAT, CDR2 FQNNGV. V lost 1 base and J lost 2, with 15 bases in between. CDR3 DNA: TGTGCCAGCAGCTTAGGCCTCCTCAGGGAATCCAAAAACATTCAGTACTTC. Translated: CASSLGLLRESKNIQYF.

This clone has just one count. This rearrangement joins TRBV27 to TRBJ2-3; 8 nucleotides align to TRBD1. This CDR3 spans 13 amino acids. After removal of 7 bases from V and 10 bases from J, the junction contained 10 bases not matched to a gene. In germline, CDR1 is MNHEY, CDR2 SMNVEV (reference sequence). CDR3 sequence reads: CASNPLQGGPQYF. The CDR3 bases are TGTGCCAGCAACCCTTTACAGGGGGGTCCGCAGTATTTT.

This rearrangement joins TRBV5-1 to TRBJ1-2; TRBD1 aligns across 8 bases. Germline V gene data show CDR1 as SGHRS and CDR2 as YFSETQ. With V trimmed by 0 bases and J by 4 bases, 11 bases remained unmatched. The CDR3 runs 17 residues. The CDR3 DNA is TGCGCCAGCAGCTTGGGTCGTGGGCAGGGGGCGAGCTATGGCTACACCTTC. Its translation is CASSLGRGQGASYGYTF. The complete variable domain, with remaining parts taken from reference TRBV5-1 and TRBJ1-2, reads KAGVTQTPRYLIKTRGQQVTLSCSPISGHRSVSWYQQTPGQGLQFLFEYFSETQRNKGNFPGRFSGRQFSNSRSEMNVSTLELGDSALYLCASSLGRGQGASYGYTFGSGTRLTVV.

This chain joins TRBV7-9 and TRBJ2-2; D uncertain. The germline V gene has CDR1 SEHNR and CDR2 FQNEAQ (reference sequence). The CDR3 extends over 12 amino acids. V lost 2 bases to trimming and J lost 7 bases, with 5 bases between them. CDR3 nucleotides: TGTGCCAGCAGCTTATCAAACGGGGAGCTGTTTTTT. Translated: CASSLSNGELFF.

Only a few counts were recorded for this clone. This sequence joins TRBV6-1 and TRBJ1-1; no firm D call. From germline, CDR1 is MNHNS and CDR2 SASEGT. V shed 7 bases and J shed 10 bases, with 19 bases lying between them. The CDR3 is 13 residues long. CDR3 sequence reads: CASTMGSPAGAFF. The CDR3, as DNA: TGTGCCAGCACCATGGGGAGCCCAGCGGGAGCTTTCTTT.

The chain has TRBV19 and TRBJ2-7, with TRBD1 identical over 9 bases. CDR3 length equals 15 residues. The germline gives CDR1 LNHDA, CDR2 SQIVND (reference sequence). V trimming: 4 bases; J trimming: 2 bases; junction bases outside the gene matches: 6. The CDR3 region is CASSTPGQGTYEQYF. The CDR3 nucleotides are TGTGCCAGTAGTACTCCGGGACAGGGCACCTACGAGCAGTACTTC.

The V and J genes are TRBV5-4 and TRBJ2-7, with 8 nucleotides matching TRBD1. The germline CDR1 and CDR2 sequences are SGHNT and YYREEE (reference sequence). This CDR3 is built from 14 residues. With V trimmed by 4 bases and J by 5 bases, 8 bases remained unmatched. CDR3 in DNA: TGTGCCAGCAGCAGCGACAGGGGTAGGAACGAGCAGTACTTC. Translation gives CASSSDRGRNEQYF.

The chain has TRBV15 and TRBJ2-7; D gene unclear. Germline values: CDR1 LNHNV, CDR2 YYDKDF (reference sequence). CDR3 length equals 13 residues. Trimming took 0 bases from V and 6 from J, leaving 9 bases between them. The CDR3 DNA sequence: TGTGCCACCAGCAGAGAGGTCCGGAGCGAGCAGTACTTC. It yields the protein CATSREVRSEQYF.

The chain links TRBV28 to TRBJ1-5; 10 nucleotides agree with TRBD1. Germline values: CDR1 MDHEN, CDR2 SYDVKM. The junction had 8 bases not matched to a gene; V was cut back by 3 bases and J by 6 bases. The CDR3 consists of 16 residues. The CDR3 sequence is CASSFATGGAGQPQHF. Written as DNA, the CDR3 is TGTGCCAGCAGTTTTGCGACAGGGGGCGCAGGTCAGCCCCAGCATTTT. Based on the CDR3 plus reference TRBV28 and TRBJ1-5, the full variable domain is DVKVTQSSRYLVKRTGEKVFLECVQDMDHENMFWYRQDPGLGLRLIYFSYDVKMKEKGDIPEGYSVSREKKERFSLILESASTNQTSMYLCASSFATGGAGQPQHFGDGTRLSIL.

The CDR3 nucleotides read TGTGCCAGCAGGGGGGACAGGGACCGTAGTGAAAAACTGTTTTTT. Protein sequence: CASRGDRDRSEKLFF. The J gene is TRBJ1-4, the V gene TRBV25-1; TRBD1 matches 9 bases. The CDR3 consists of 15 residues. Germline V CDR1 and CDR2: MGHDK, SYGVNS. Trimming at V came to 6 bases and at J to 7 bases, leaving 9 bases not matched to a gene. Full variable domain (missing parts from reference TRBV25-1 and TRBJ1-4): EADIYQTPRYLVIGTGKKITLECSQTMGHDKMYWYQQDPGMELHLIHYSYGVNSTEKGDLSSESTVSRIRTEHFPLTLESARPSHTSQYLCASRGDRDRSEKLFFGSGTQLSVL.

The chain couples TRBV6-6 to TRBJ2-1; D unresolved. CDR1 and CDR2 (germline): MNHNY, SVGAGI (reference sequence). The CDR3 extends over 11 amino acids. V was clipped by 6 bases and J by 8 bases, with 8 bases between them. DNA of the CDR3: TGTGCCAGCAGCCCTCGGGATGAGCAGTTCTTC. This encodes CASSPRDEQFF.

This clone was recorded once. The chain combines TRBV5-1 with TRBJ1-6; tentatively, D is TRBD1 (5 bases). The germline V gene encodes CDR1 SGHRS and CDR2 YFSETQ. The CDR3 sequence is 16 residues long. Between the trimmed V and J ends, which lost 4 bases and 6 bases, there was a span of 17 bases. The CDR3 loop reads CASSRRETVTNSPLHF. The CDR3 DNA reads TGCGCCAGCAGCCGTCGGGAGACAGTCACTAATTCACCCCTCCACTTT. Full variable domain (missing parts from reference TRBV5-1 and TRBJ1-6): KAGVTQTPRYLIKTRGQQVTLSCSPISGHRSVSWYQQTPGQGLQFLFEYFSETQRNKGNFPGRFSGRQFSNSRSEMNVSTLELGDSALYLCASSRRETVTNSPLHFGNGTRLTVT.

The chain uses TRBV7-9 and TRBJ1-2; TRBD1 matches at 7 bases. From germline, CDR1 is SEHNR and CDR2 FQNEAQ (reference sequence). This CDR3 spans 14 amino acids. The trim removed 3 bases at V and 4 bases at J, leaving 5 bases unmatched. CDR3 residues: CASSFGTDLYGYTF. The CDR3 DNA reads as TGTGCCAGCAGCTTTGGGACAGACCTCTATGGCTACACCTTC.

V and J are TRBV30 and TRBJ2-5; TRBD2 matches at 11 bases. CDR3 length: 15 residues. CDR1 is GTSNPN and CDR2 is SVGIG in the germline V gene (reference sequence). V lost 2 bases, J lost 2 bases, and 4 bases stayed unmatched. The CDR3 sequence: CAWSPGTSGQETQYF. CDR3 coding DNA: TGTGCCTGGAGTCCAGGGACTAGCGGACAAGAGACCCAGTACTTC.

This clone was seen just once. The chain joins TRBV5-1 to TRBJ2-3; 11 bases align to TRBD2. Trimming cost V 2 bases and J 3 bases; bases outside gene matches: 8. Germline CDR1 is SGHRS and CDR2 is YFSETQ. The CDR3 runs 17 residues. The CDR3 spells CASSLELAGVWTDTQYF. DNA of the CDR3: TGCGCCAGCAGCTTAGAACTAGCGGGAGTATGGACAGATACGCAGTATTTT. Drawing the rest from reference TRBV5-1 and TRBJ2-3, the complete variable domain is KAGVTQTPRYLIKTRGQQVTLSCSPISGHRSVSWYQQTPGQGLQFLFEYFSETQRNKGNFPGRFSGRQFSNSRSEMNVSTLELGDSALYLCASSLELAGVWTDTQYFGPGTRLTVL.

This clone was observed once. J is TRBJ1-2 and V is TRBV28; 11 nucleotides match TRBD1. CDR3 size: 15 residues. Germline lookup yields CDR1 MDHEN and CDR2 SYDVKM. V gave up 6 bases and J gave up 4 bases; unmatched junction bases: 7. The CDR3 spells CASRSTGTGGYGYTF. Here the CDR3 DNA reads TGTGCCAGCAGAAGTACAGGGACAGGGGGCTATGGCTACACCTTC.

This chain uses TRBV5-1 with TRBJ2-3; a weak D match, TRBD2 (6 bases). The CDR3 consists of 16 residues. Trimming cost V 1 base and J 2 bases, with 14 bases left between them. The germline gives CDR1 SGHRS, CDR2 YFSETQ. CDR3 in amino acids: CASSLNEAGSTDTQYF. In DNA form, the CDR3 reads TGCGCCAGCAGCTTGAACGAGGCGGGGTCCACAGATACGCAGTATTTT.

In nucleotides, the CDR3 is TGCAGCGTTGAAGAAGGACTAGCGGGGGTAAGCTCCTACAATGAGCAGTTCTTC. Translated, it gives CSVEEGLAGVSSYNEQFF. The rearrangement links TRBV29-1 to TRBJ2-1, with TRBD2 matching over 13 bases. Germline values: CDR1 SQVTM, CDR2 ANQGSEA. The CDR3 loop spans 18 amino acids. J gave up 0 bases and V 0 bases, and 5 bases lay outside the gene matches.

The chain carries TRBV18 and TRBJ2-5; 13 bases map to TRBD2. Per the germline V gene, CDR1 is KGHSH and CDR2 is LQKENI. The CDR3 length is 16 residues. The ends lost 3 bases at V and 1 base at J; junction bases unmatched: 2. The CDR3 here is CASSPGLAGVQETQYF. CDR3 sequence (DNA): TGTGCCAGCTCACCCGGACTAGCGGGGGTCCAAGAGACCCAGTACTTC.

This chain uses TRBV2 with TRBJ1-4; 7 bases map to TRBD1. Germline V gene lookup returns CDR1 SNHLY and CDR2 FYNNEI. The CDR3 runs 16 residues. V lost 0 bases, J lost 10 bases, and 11 bases stayed unmatched. This CDR3 is CASSEAPPGGGGKLFF. The CDR3 nucleotides are TGTGCCAGCAGTGAAGCGCCTCCAGGGGGAGGAGGAAAACTGTTTTTT.

This chain joins TRBV13 and TRBJ2-1; TRBD2 matches 9 bases. CDR1 and CDR2 from the germline V gene are PRHDT and FYEKMQ (reference sequence). CDR3 length: 14 residues. V lost 5 bases to trimming and J lost 9 bases; unmatched junction nucleotides: 8. This CDR3 is CASSLSGSRGEQFF. The CDR3 DNA sequence: TGTGCCAGCAGCCTTAGCGGGAGTAGAGGTGAGCAGTTCTTC.

The rearrangement links TRBV9 to TRBJ2-5, with TRBD2 as a possible D gene (5 bases). Germline CDR1 and CDR2: SGDLS and YYNGEE. V lost 0 bases, J lost 1 base, and 10 bases lay in between. CDR3 length: 15 residues. As DNA, the CDR3 is TGTGCCAGCAGCGTAGCGGGGAGTCGCCAAGAGACCCAGTACTTC. Amino acids: CASSVAGSRQETQYF.

This clone was observed a single time. The chain has TRBV19 and TRBJ1-1; D ambiguous. Trimming pared 1 base from V and 1 base from J, leaving 4 bases between. The CDR3 consists of 13 residues. CDR1 is LNHDA and CDR2 is SQIVND in the germline V gene (reference sequence). The CDR3 protein is CASSIVKNTEAFF. The CDR3 nucleotides read TGTGCCAGTAGTATAGTTAAGAACACTGAAGCTTTCTTT.

The V call is TRBV15, the J call TRBJ2-5; 8 positions agree with TRBD2. Germline loops: CDR1 LNHNV, CDR2 YYDKDF (reference sequence). The CDR3 has 15 amino acids. With V trimmed by 1 base and J by 2 bases, 3 bases remained unmatched. The CDR3 region is CATSRVTGGQETQYF. CDR3 nucleotides: TGTGCCACCAGCAGAGTGACGGGAGGGCAAGAGACCCAGTACTTC.

The gene calls are TRBV19 and TRBJ1-2; TRBD1 matches at 8 bases. The CDR3 runs 18 residues. Germline loops: CDR1 LNHDA, CDR2 SQIVND (reference sequence). The ends lost 7 bases at V and 0 bases at J; junction bases unmatched: 16. CDR3 loop: CASTSSQGQVISNYGYTF. The CDR3 nucleotides are TGTGCCAGTACCTCATCGCAGGGACAGGTGATTTCTAACTATGGCTACACCTTC.

CDR3 sequence reads: CASSAGQGANTGELFF. The CDR3 nucleotides read TGCGCCAGCAGCGCGGGACAGGGAGCGAACACCGGGGAGCTGTTTTTT. The rearrangement uses TRBV5-1 and TRBJ2-2; the match to TRBD1 covers 9 bases. Looked up from germline, CDR1 is SGHRS and CDR2 is YFSETQ. After removal of 4 bases from V and 0 bases from J, the junction contained 4 bases not matched to a gene. CDR3 size: 16 residues.

The chain joins TRBV5-1 to TRBJ2-3; D is perhaps TRBD2 (6 bases). V dropped 4 bases and J dropped 1 base, with 13 bases sitting between them. The CDR3 length is 15 residues. CDR1 and CDR2 from the germline V gene are SGHRS and YFSETQ. The CDR3 bases are TGCGCCAGCAGCCCGCTAGGCGGGGGCACAGATACGCAGTATTTT. Its protein product is CASSPLGGGTDTQYF.

The J gene is TRBJ2-3, the V gene TRBV7-8; the match to TRBD2 covers 10 bases. Trimming removed 1 base from V and 6 bases from J; junction bases left unmatched: 16. The CDR3 contains 19 residues. The V gene's germline CDR1 is SGHVS and CDR2 FQNEAQ. CDR3 in amino acids: CASSLVRSSGGFGSDTQYF. CDR3 bases: TGTGCCAGCAGCTTAGTAAGGTCTAGCGGGGGATTTGGTTCGGATACGCAGTATTTT.

The rearrangement links TRBV12-5 to TRBJ2-1, with TRBD1 matching over 9 bases. The V gene end was trimmed by 5 bases and the J gene end by 7 bases; junction bases not matched to a gene: 9. The CDR3 is made up of 15 amino acids. Germline-derived CDR1 and CDR2 are LGHNT and FRNRAP. The CDR3 loop reads CASGPGQGSGNEQFF. The CDR3 DNA reads TGTGCTAGTGGTCCGGGACAGGGTTCGGGGAATGAGCAGTTCTTC.

This sequence joins TRBV7-2 and TRBJ2-3, with D unresolved. This CDR3 region has 12 residues. Trimming cost V 7 bases and J 2 bases, with 7 bases left between them. Germline lookup yields CDR1 SGHTA and CDR2 FQGNSA. The CDR3 reads CASTRLTDTQYF. CDR3 sequence (DNA): TGTGCCAGCACGAGGCTCACAGATACGCAGTATTTT.